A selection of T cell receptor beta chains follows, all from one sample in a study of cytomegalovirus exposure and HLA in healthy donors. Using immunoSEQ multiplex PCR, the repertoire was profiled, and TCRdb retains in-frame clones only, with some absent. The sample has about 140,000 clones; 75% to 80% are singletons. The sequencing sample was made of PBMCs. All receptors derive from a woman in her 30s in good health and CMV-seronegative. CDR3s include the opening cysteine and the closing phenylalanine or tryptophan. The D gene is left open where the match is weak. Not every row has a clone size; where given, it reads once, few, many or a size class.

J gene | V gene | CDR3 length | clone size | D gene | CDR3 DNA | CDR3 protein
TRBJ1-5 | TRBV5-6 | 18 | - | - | TGTGCCAGCAGCTCGCGGGCGACAGGAGAAAATAGCAATCAGCCCCAGCATTTT | CASSSRATGENSNQPQHF
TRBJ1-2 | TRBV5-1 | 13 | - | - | TGCGCCAGCAGCTTTGTACTCTCGGATGGCTACACCTTC | CASSFVLSDGYTF
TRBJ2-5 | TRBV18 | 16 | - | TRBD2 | TGTGCCAGCTCACTGACTAGCGGGGGGCACCGGGTGACCCAGTACTTC | CASSLTSGGHRVTQYF
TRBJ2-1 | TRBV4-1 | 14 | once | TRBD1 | TGCGCCAGCAGCCAGGCCAACAGGGGGCCTGAGCAGTTCTTC | CASSQANRGPEQFF
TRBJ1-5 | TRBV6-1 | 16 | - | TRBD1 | TGTGCCAGCAGTGGAGGGGACAGGGACCCTAGGCAGCCCCAGCATTTT | CASSGGDRDPRQPQHF
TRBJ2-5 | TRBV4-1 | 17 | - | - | TGCGCCAGCAGCCATCAAGGGGCGGGGCCGGGCCAAGAGACCCAGTACTTC | CASSHQGAGPGQETQYF
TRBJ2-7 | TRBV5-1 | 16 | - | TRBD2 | TGCGCCAGCAGCTTGACCCTAGCGGGGGGGCGGTACGAGCAGTACTTC | CASSLTLAGGRYEQYF
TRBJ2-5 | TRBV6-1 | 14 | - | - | TGTGCCAGCAGTTCTCCAGGGAAACAAGAGACCCAGTACTTC | CASSSPGKQETQYF
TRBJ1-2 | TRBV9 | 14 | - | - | TGTGCCAGCAGGGGAGCCGGGACGGGGGAAGGCTACACCTTC | CASRGAGTGEGYTF
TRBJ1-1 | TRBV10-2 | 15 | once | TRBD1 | TGCGCCAGCAGGGACACCGGGACAGGGAACACTGAAGCTTTCTTT | CASRDTGTGNTEAFF
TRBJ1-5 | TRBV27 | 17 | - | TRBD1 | TGTGCCAGCAGCGTGACAGGGGCAGCCTTTAGCAATCAGCCCCAGCATTTT | CASSVTGAAFSNQPQHF
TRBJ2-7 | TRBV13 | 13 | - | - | TGTGCCAGCAGCTTAGGGAGGGATAACGAGCAGTACTTC | CASSLGRDNEQYF
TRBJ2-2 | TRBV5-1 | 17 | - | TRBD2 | TGCGCCAGCAGCCCCCGATGGAGCGGGGTAAACACCGGGGAGCTGTTTTTT | CASSPRWSGVNTGELFF
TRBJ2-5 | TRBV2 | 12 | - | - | TGTGCCAGCAGGCGGCTCCAAGAGACCCAGTACTTC | CASRRLQETQYF